Described below is a single T cell receptor beta chain sequence and its context. Its antigen is undetermined. Sequencing was performed with immunoSEQ multiplex PCR; in TCRdb, only in-frame clones are kept and a portion is missing. In the table there are approximately 80,000 clones, 85% to 90% of which are singletons. The data originate from a study of graft-versus-host responses after intestinal transplantation. Overall study findings and caveats: Recipient marrow showed GvH clones, some seen first in ileum or blood.

J gave up 6 bases and V 6 bases, and 9 bases lay outside the gene matches. Germline V CDR1 and CDR2: MDHEN, SYDVKM. There are 15 residues in the CDR3. This receptor was taken from a human donor who received an intestinal transplant. The chain joins TRBV28 to TRBJ2-1; TRBD1 matches 9 bases. The material sequenced was unstimulated CD4+ T cells sorted from spleen or lymph node cells, taken before intestinal transplant. The CDR3 nucleotides read TGTGCCAGCAGGCCACTGACAGGGGGGCCCAATGAGCAGTTCTTC. Protein: CASRPLTGGPNEQFF.